Following are 32 T cell receptor beta chains from one sample sequenced in a study of blood T cells in healthy people across ages. Then a second PCR, running roughly 7 to 11 cycles, was carried out with a sample-barcoded 5' primer and a J-beta primer mix. TCRdb reprocessed the 5' RACE reads with MiXCR, giving one entry per CDR3 protein. This sample has about 580,000 distinct CDR3 sequences, with roughly 48% found just once. Sequenced material: blood. Receptors were obtained from an older man in good health.

The chain employs TRBV6-8 and TRBJ1-5; D is ambiguous. V was clipped by 7 bases and J by 3 bases, with 7 bases between them. In germline, CDR1 is MNHGY, CDR2 SAAAGT. The CDR3 is 12 amino acids. The CDR3 DNA sequence: TGTGCCAGCACCCACAACAATCAGCCCCAGCATTTT. Protein product: CASTHNNQPQHF.

This clonotype turned up a few times. This chain uses TRBV6-2 or TRBV6-3 with TRBJ2-3; D is uncertain. The CDR3 is made up of 13 amino acids. V lost 4 bases, J lost 4 bases, and 9 bases lay in between. The germline CDR1 and CDR2 sequences are MNHEY and SVGEGT. CDR3 region: CASSFFGADTQYF. For the CDR3, the DNA is TGTGCCAGCAGTTTCTTTGGGGCAGATACGCAGTATTTT.

V and J are TRBV9 and TRBJ2-4; D possibly corresponds to TRBD1 (5 bases). The assigned J gene may be wrong: the sequence end matches TRBJ2-7 better. This CDR3 contains 16 residues. The germline V gene encodes CDR1 SGDLS and CDR2 YYNGEE. For the CDR3, the DNA is TGTGCCAGCAGCCCCAGGGTAGTTCCAAGCTCCTACGAGCAGTACTTC. This gives the protein CASSPRVVPSSYEQYF.

This clonotype was seen more than once but under ten times. The chain is built from TRBV20-1 and TRBJ2-5; no clear D. CDR3 length: 16 residues. V was shortened by 1 base and J by 5 bases, with 20 bases between the two germline ends. CDR1 DFQATT and CDR2 SNEGSKA come from the germline V gene (reference sequence). Written as DNA, the CDR3 is TGCAGTGCTAGAGTGCGGTCGCGGACCCCACGGGAGACCCAGTACTTC. The encoded protein is CSARVRSRTPRETQYF.

V usage is TRBV2 and J usage is TRBJ1-4, with TRBD1 matching 12 bases. The CDR3 consists of 16 residues. Per germline, CDR1 SNHLY and CDR2 FYNNEI. Trimming at V came to 4 bases and at J to 8 bases, leaving 8 bases not matched to a gene. The CDR3 spells CASSGDRGLGSEKLFF. CDR3 bases: TGTGCCAGCAGTGGGGACAGGGGGCTTGGAAGCGAAAAACTGTTTTTT.

This chain joins TRBV14 and TRBJ2-1, with D tentatively TRBD1 or TRBD2 (5 bases each). Trimming left V 4 bases short and J 9 bases short, with 13 bases between. The CDR3 has 13 amino acids. Germline CDR1 SGHDN, CDR2 FVKESK. The CDR3 is CASSRGTVGEQFF. The CDR3, as DNA: TGTGCCAGCAGCCGAGGGACCGTAGGTGAGCAGTTCTTC.

This clonotype was seen once. This chain connects TRBV30 to TRBJ1-2, with unresolved D. CDR1 and CDR2 (germline): GTSNPN, SVGIG (reference sequence). This CDR3 has 10 amino acids. The V end lost 0 bases, the J end lost 8 bases, and 4 bases lay between the germline ends. The CDR3 nucleotides are TGTGCCTGGAGTGTAAGCGGCTACACCTTC. As protein: CAWSVSGYTF.

The chain joins TRBV20-1 to TRBJ1-4; D is undetermined. Germline V CDR1 and CDR2: DFQATT, SNEGSKA (reference sequence). The V end lost 0 bases, the J end lost 8 bases, and 7 bases lay between the germline ends. The CDR3 extends over 12 amino acids. The CDR3 DNA reads TGCAGTGCTAGAGACCCGGTGGAAAAACTGTTTTTT. Translating gives CSARDPVEKLFF.

In its sample, this clonotype was seen a few times. The chain uses TRBV20-1 and TRBJ2-5; D is uncertain. The CDR3 runs 11 residues. Trimming stripped 4 bases from V and 4 bases from J, with 7 bases between. Germline CDR1 is DFQATT and CDR2 is SNEGSKA (reference sequence). CDR3 coding DNA: TGCAGTGCTAACCCAAGAGAGACCCAGTACTTC. Amino acid sequence: CSANPRETQYF.

This clonotype was observed a single time. V and J are TRBV14 and TRBJ2-1; D is unclear. Germline-derived CDR1 and CDR2 are SGHDN and FVKESK. The length of the CDR3 is 18 residues. The V gene lost 4 bases and the J gene lost 3 bases, with 22 bases spanning the gap. The CDR3 loop reads CASSPIEVPDPFYNEQFF. The DNA of the CDR3 is TGTGCCAGCAGCCCAATTGAGGTCCCGGACCCTTTCTACAATGAGCAGTTCTTC.

The chain uses TRBV2 and TRBJ2-5; D unclear. Germline CDR1 SNHLY, CDR2 FYNNEI. The V end lost 6 bases, the J end lost 5 bases, and 4 bases lay between the germline ends. This CDR3 region has 10 residues. CDR3 in amino acids: CASRWETQYF. DNA of the CDR3: TGTGCCAGCAGATGGGAGACCCAGTACTTC.

The chain links TRBV29-1 to TRBJ1-2; TRBD1 is a possible D gene (6 bases). V lost 4 bases, J lost 7 bases, and 16 bases lay in between. This CDR3 region has 13 residues. CDR1 is SQVTM and CDR2 is ANQGSEA in the germline V gene. In DNA form, the CDR3 reads TGCAGCGTTGTTGGGGGCCTCTGGAGTGGCTACACCTTC. Translating gives CSVVGGLWSGYTF.

J is TRBJ2-3 and V is TRBV7-2; no definite D call. Trimming shortened V by 1 base and J by 7 bases, and 9 bases separated the two germline ends. The germline gives CDR1 SGHTA, CDR2 FQGNSA. The CDR3 runs to 13 residues. The chain's CDR3 is CASSLGPRNTQYF. The CDR3 DNA reads TGTGCCAGCAGCTTAGGGCCCCGGAATACGCAGTATTTT.

J is TRBJ2-3 and V is TRBV12-3 or TRBV12-4; D may correspond to TRBD1 or TRBD2 (5 bases each). V was shortened by 4 bases and J by 6 bases, with 20 bases between the two germline ends. This CDR3 has 16 amino acids. The CDR3 is CASSSRDGIPGDTQYF. The CDR3 region has the DNA TGTGCCAGCAGTTCCCGGGACGGAATCCCCGGGGATACGCAGTATTTT.

This chain uses TRBV25-1 with TRBJ2-7, with 7 bases matching TRBD1. Per the germline V gene, CDR1 is MGHDK and CDR2 is SYGVNS. The trim removed 2 bases at V and 8 bases at J, leaving 9 bases unmatched. The CDR3 loop spans 14 amino acids. The CDR3 region is CASSEVGQAEKQYF. The CDR3 coding sequence is TGTGCCAGCAGTGAAGTCGGACAGGCGGAGAAGCAGTACTTC.

The CDR3: CATTSGTKNIQYF. Here the CDR3 DNA reads TGTGCCACCACTAGCGGGACCAAAAACATTCAGTACTTC. This chain connects TRBV7-8 to TRBJ2-4, with 10 nucleotides matching TRBD2. Losses at the gene ends were 10 bases for V and 2 bases for J; bases not matched to a gene: 2. The CDR3 contains 13 residues. Germline values: CDR1 SGHVS, CDR2 FQNEAQ.

The J gene is TRBJ2-7, the V gene TRBV7-9; D is unclear. The CDR3 contains 14 residues. Germline V gene lookup returns CDR1 SEHNR and CDR2 FQNEAQ (reference sequence). Deletions cut 5 bases from V and 7 bases from J, with 18 bases between. CDR3 protein: CASSTWTVYNEQYF. CDR3 DNA: TGTGCCAGCAGCACCTGGACGGTTTACAATGAGCAGTACTTC.

The chain is built from TRBV28 and TRBJ2-4; 11 bases line up with TRBD2. Trimming cost V 5 bases and J 1 base; bases outside gene matches: 4. This CDR3 comprises 16 residues. Germline CDR1 reads MDHEN; CDR2 reads SYDVKM. DNA for the CDR3: TGTGCCAGCAGTGTGACTAGCGGGACCGCCAAAAACATTCAGTACTTC. Residues: CASSVTSGTAKNIQYF. Based on the CDR3 plus reference TRBV28 and TRBJ2-4, the full variable domain is DVKVTQSSRYLVKRTGEKVFLECVQDMDHENMFWYRQDPGLGLRLIYFSYDVKMKEKGDIPEGYSVSREKKERFSLILESASTNQTSMYLCASSVTSGTAKNIQYFGAGTRLSVL.

The chain employs TRBV11-2 and TRBJ2-3; 9 nucleotides align to TRBD2. Germline CDR1 and CDR2: SGHAT and FQNNGV. V lost 3 bases and J lost 6; bases outside the gene matches: 13. This CDR3 spans 17 amino acids. The CDR3 loop is CASSFSGRSGGMDTQYF. CDR3 in DNA: TGTGCCAGCAGCTTTAGTGGTCGTAGCGGGGGAATGGATACGCAGTATTTT.

This clonotype has just one count. The genes are TRBV12-3 or TRBV12-4 and TRBJ2-1, with D perhaps matching TRBD2 (6 bases). Trimming pared 1 base from V and 5 bases from J, leaving 9 bases between. The CDR3 has 14 amino acids. The CDR3 sequence: CASSLDSGHNEQFF. CDR3 nucleotide sequence: TGTGCCAGCAGTTTAGATAGCGGCCACAATGAGCAGTTCTTC.

The chain joins TRBV7-2 to TRBJ1-5; no definite D call. V was clipped by 5 bases and J by 0 bases, with 17 bases between them. This CDR3 has 17 residues. Germline V gene data show CDR1 as SGHTA and CDR2 as FQGNSA. CDR3 region: CASSPRTNRGSNQPQHF. The DNA of the CDR3 is TGTGCCAGCAGCCCCCGGACCAACAGAGGTAGCAATCAGCCCCAGCATTTT.

This clonotype was recorded once. The gene calls are TRBV9 and TRBJ2-2, with 10 nucleotides matching TRBD2. J was trimmed by 1 base and V by 2 bases; bases with no gene match: 2. Germline lookup yields CDR1 SGDLS and CDR2 YYNGEE. The CDR3 length is 16 residues. The CDR3 sequence: CASSVASGGNTGELFF. CDR3 coding DNA: TGTGCCAGCAGCGTTGCTAGCGGGGGGAACACCGGGGAGCTGTTTTTT.

This chain's CDR3 is CASSEAIGYEQYF. Here the CDR3 DNA reads TGTGCCAGCAGTGAAGCGATTGGGTACGAGCAGTACTTC. V gene TRBV6-1 combines with J gene TRBJ2-7; D not resolved. The germline CDR1 and CDR2 sequences are MNHNS and SASEGT. V shed 0 bases and J shed 4 bases, with 7 bases lying between them. The CDR3 has 13 residues.

This clonotype was recorded a few times. The chain couples TRBV6-6 to TRBJ2-1; 9 nucleotides align to TRBD2. The CDR3 is 15 residues long. Losses at the gene ends were 6 bases for V and 5 bases for J; bases not matched to a gene: 8. Germline V gene lookup returns CDR1 MNHNY and CDR2 SVGAGI (reference sequence). CDR3 residues: CASSSVAGADNEQFF. In nucleotides, the CDR3 is TGTGCCAGCAGCTCGGTAGCGGGGGCTGACAATGAGCAGTTCTTC.

V is TRBV5-1 and J is TRBJ2-2; 7 nucleotides match TRBD1. Germline assignment: CDR1 SGHRS and CDR2 YFSETQ. The CDR3 is made up of 14 amino acids. The junction had 4 bases not matched to a gene; V was cut back by 5 bases and J by 3 bases. CDR3 protein: CASRATGDTGELFF. The DNA of the CDR3 is TGCGCCAGCAGAGCTACAGGGGACACCGGGGAGCTGTTTTTT. The entire variable domain, with the rest obtained from reference TRBV5-1 and TRBJ2-2, is as follows: KAGVTQTPRYLIKTRGQQVTLSCSPISGHRSVSWYQQTPGQGLQFLFEYFSETQRNKGNFPGRFSGRQFSNSRSEMNVSTLELGDSALYLCASRATGDTGELFFGEGSRLTVL.

This clonotype was counted many times. The chain is built from TRBV7-3 and TRBJ2-1; D is uncertain. The CDR3 length is 13 residues. Trimming cost V 0 bases and J 0 bases, with 0 bases left between them. Germline values: CDR1 SGHTA, CDR2 FQGTGA. This CDR3 is CASSLTSYNEQFF. CDR3 bases: TGTGCCAGCAGCTTAACCTCCTACAATGAGCAGTTCTTC. The entire variable domain, with the rest obtained from reference TRBV7-3 and TRBJ2-1, is as follows: GAGVSQTPSNKVTEKGKYVELRCDPISGHTALYWYRQSLGQGPEFLIYFQGTGAADDSGLPNDRFFAVRPEGSVSTLKIQRTERGDSAVYLCASSLTSYNEQFFGPGTRLTVL.

V and J are TRBV4-1 and TRBJ2-1; 12 nucleotides align to TRBD2. In germline, CDR1 is MGHRA, CDR2 YSYEKL. The CDR3 spans 20 residues. V lost 1 base and J lost 0; bases outside the gene matches: 10. The CDR3 DNA sequence: TGCGCCAGCAGCCAAGGGCAGGCTAGCGGGGGGGGAAGCTCCTACAATGAGCAGTTCTTC. This codes for CASSQGQASGGGSSYNEQFF.

For this clonotype: Since a much larger clone is just one base distant, this may be a read error. The rearrangement joins TRBV6-5 to TRBJ2-4; no clear D. Germline assignment: CDR1 MNHEY and CDR2 SVGAGI. CDR3 length: 14 residues. This CDR3 is CASNRGSVKNIRYF. CDR3 bases: TGTGCCAGCAACCGCGGCTCCGTAAAAAACATTCGGTACTTC.

V and J are TRBV29-1 and TRBJ2-5; D may be TRBD1 or TRBD2 (5 bases each). The CDR3 runs 13 residues. The germline gives CDR1 SQVTM, CDR2 ANQGSEA. The germline V and J ends were trimmed by 3 bases and 5 bases, with 13 bases remaining between them. CDR3 sequence (DNA): TGCAGCGTTGATCGGGGCGCGTGGGAGACCCAGTACTTC. The encoded protein is CSVDRGAWETQYF. Together with reference TRBV29-1 and TRBJ2-5, the CDR3 gives the full variable domain: SAVISQKPSRDICQRGTSLTIQCQVDSQVTMMFWYRQQPGQSLTLIATANQGSEATYESGFVIDKFPISRPNLTFSTLTVSNMSPEDSSIYLCSVDRGAWETQYFGPGTRLLVL.

In this sample, this clonotype turned up many times. The chain recombines TRBV6-6 with TRBJ1-5; the D gene is possibly TRBD1 (6 bases). From germline, CDR1 is MNHNY and CDR2 SVGAGI (reference sequence). Trimming removed 6 bases from V and 6 bases from J, with 18 bases in between. CDR3 length equals 15 residues. This CDR3 reads CASSRTGGTRQPQHF. CDR3 bases: TGTGCCAGCAGCCGCACGGGGGGCACGCGTCAGCCCCAGCATTTT.

The gene calls are TRBV24-1 and TRBJ2-1; the match to TRBD1 covers 9 bases. Per germline, CDR1 KGHDR and CDR2 SFDVKD. V trimming: 5 bases; J trimming: 8 bases; junction bases outside the gene matches: 6. This CDR3 has 14 residues. This chain's CDR3 is CATSALGQGYEQFF. CDR3 coding DNA: TGTGCCACCAGTGCATTGGGACAGGGATATGAGCAGTTCTTC.

V is TRBV20-1 and J is TRBJ1-6; possibly TRBD1 for D (6 bases). This CDR3 is 16 amino acids long. V lost 0 bases, J lost 10 bases, and 19 bases lay in between. Germline loops: CDR1 DFQATT, CDR2 SNEGSKA (reference sequence). CDR3 sequence reads: CSARDDGGRNSSPLHF. The CDR3 coding sequence is TGCAGTGCTAGAGACGATGGGGGGCGGAATTCATCACCCCTCCACTTT.